Below, 22 T cell receptor beta chains from the same sample are listed, as sequenced in a study of T cell responses to AZD1222 COVID-19 vaccine (dated by TCRdb to the early 2020s). Library preparation was by the immunoSEQ multiplex PCR assay. TCRdb re-hosts the immuneACCESS table, in-frame sequences only. Its copies lack some clones; in the studies checked, an unresolved V gene accounts for under half of them, and the cause for the rest is not known. This sample is represented by about 59,000 clones; about 88% of them were singletons. Under 6.5% of the sample comes from the top ten. Read against the paper, the sample's time point label means: about 28 days (+/-7) after the second vaccine dose. The input for sequencing was peripheral blood, taken 28 days after the second AZD1222 dose. These TCRs come from an adult who received the AZD1222 COVID-19 vaccine.

The chain uses TRBV6-2 or TRBV6-3 and TRBJ1-1; no clear D gene. The CDR3 contains 13 residues. V was trimmed by 7 bases and J by 4 bases, leaving 13 bases between them. The germline V gene encodes CDR1 MNHEY and CDR2 SVGEGT. This CDR3 reads CASIPQLTTEAFF. In nucleotides, the CDR3 is TGTGCCAGCATCCCTCAGCTTACCACTGAAGCTTTCTTT.

This rearrangement joins TRBV18 to TRBJ2-5; D ambiguous. This CDR3 has 13 amino acids. V gave up 2 bases and J gave up 5 bases, with 9 bases separating them. The germline V gene has CDR1 KGHSH and CDR2 LQKENI. The CDR3 DNA is TGTGCCAGCTCACCAGAGCTTGGGGAGACCCAGTACTTC. Residues: CASSPELGETQYF.

The V gene is TRBV18, the J gene TRBJ1-4; D gene unclear. The V gene's germline CDR1 is KGHSH and CDR2 LQKENI. This CDR3 has 15 amino acids. Trimming pared 3 bases from V and 4 bases from J, leaving 12 bases between. CDR3 bases: TGTGCCAGCTCACCGGTTGCGCAGGTTAATGAAAAACTGTTTTTT. It codes for CASSPVAQVNEKLFF.

This chain uses TRBV5-4 with TRBJ2-5; TRBD2 is a possible D gene (6 bases). The CDR3 totals 13 residues. Trimming left V 4 bases short and J 1 base short, with 8 bases between. CDR1 SGHNT and CDR2 YYREEE come from the germline V gene (reference sequence). This CDR3 reads CASSRDFQETQYF. As DNA, the CDR3 is TGTGCCAGCAGCCGGGACTTCCAAGAGACCCAGTACTTC.

J is TRBJ1-3 and V is TRBV5-1, with D hard to call. Germline CDR1 is SGHRS and CDR2 is YFSETQ. V was pared by 5 bases and J by 1 base, with 13 bases between. The CDR3 covers 15 residues. The CDR3 nucleotides read TGCGCCAGCAGGGAGAAAGCAGGATCTGGAAACACCATATATTTT. Protein sequence: CASREKAGSGNTIYF.

CDR3 amino acids: CASSPGLPEEQFF. The CDR3 DNA reads TGTGCCAGCAGTCCAGGACTACCTGAGGAGCAGTTCTTC. The chain combines TRBV12-3 or TRBV12-4 with TRBJ2-1; tentative D call: TRBD2 (6 bases). The CDR3 covers 13 residues. V lost 5 bases and J 10 bases, leaving 15 bases between the germline ends.

The chain employs TRBV11-2 and TRBJ1-5, with TRBD1 as a possible D gene (6 bases). With 8 bases removed from V and 7 bases from J, the gap between germline ends came to 18 bases. Per the germline V gene, CDR1 is SGHAT and CDR2 is FQNNGV. The CDR3 sequence is 14 residues long. The CDR3 loop is CASSHFTGNQPQHF. The DNA for the CDR3 is TGTGCCAGCTCGCATTTTACAGGGAACCAGCCCCAGCATTTT.

The rearrangement joins TRBV18 to TRBJ1-5; D gene ambiguous. V was cut by 3 bases and J by 8 bases, with 11 bases left in between. CDR1 and CDR2 (germline): KGHSH, LQKENI. This CDR3 has 13 amino acids. The CDR3, as DNA: TGTGCCAGCTCACCTGGACCCGAGGAGCCCCAGCATTTT. Encoded protein: CASSPGPEEPQHF. Supplemented by reference TRBV18 and TRBJ1-5, the full variable domain reads NAGVMQNPRHLVRRRGQEARLRCSPMKGHSHVYWYRQLPEEGLKFMVYLQKENIIDESGMPKERFSAEFPKEGPSILRIQQVVRGDSAAYFCASSPGPEEPQHFGDGTRLSIL.

This sequence joins TRBV2 and TRBJ2-3, with D possibly TRBD1 on 6 matching bases. The CDR3 totals 14 residues. V was pared by 6 bases and J by 3 bases, with 13 bases between. Germline V gives CDR1 SNHLY, CDR2 FYNNEI. The CDR3 sequence is CASRESRGTDTQYF. CDR3 DNA: TGTGCCAGCAGGGAATCGAGGGGGACAGATACGCAGTATTTT.

The gene calls are TRBV3-1 (or the pseudogene TRBV3-2) and TRBJ2-2, with D hard to call. Germline lookup yields CDR1 LGHDT and CDR2 YNNKEL (reference sequence). This CDR3 comprises 15 residues. Trimming left V 2 bases short and J 4 bases short, with 11 bases between. Here the CDR3 reads CASSQLGQSTGELFF. DNA for the CDR3: TGTGCCAGCAGCCAATTGGGCCAATCCACCGGGGAGCTGTTTTTT.

The rearrangement joins TRBV28 to TRBJ2-7, with 9 bases aligning to TRBD1. Germline V gives CDR1 MDHEN, CDR2 SYDVKM. The CDR3 extends over 15 amino acids. V was clipped by 1 base and J by 8 bases; unmatched bases: 9. The CDR3 loop is CASSLYGTGYKQQYF. As DNA, the CDR3 is TGTGCCAGCAGTTTATATGGGACAGGGTATAAGCAGCAGTACTTC.

The chain combines TRBV28 with TRBJ1-5; TRBD1 aligns across 10 bases. This CDR3 is 15 amino acids long. The J segment lost 7 bases and the V segment lost 7 bases, leaving 10 bases of the junction unmatched. CDR1 and CDR2 (germline): MDHEN, SYDVKM. The CDR3 spells CASNDPRTGGQPQHF. The CDR3 DNA reads TGTGCCAGCAACGACCCCAGGACAGGGGGACAGCCCCAGCATTTT.

The V and J genes are TRBV5-1 and TRBJ1-6, with 7 bases aligning to TRBD1. The CDR3 totals 14 residues. V lost 0 bases to trimming and J lost 6 bases; unmatched junction nucleotides: 0. Per the germline V gene, CDR1 is SGHRS and CDR2 is YFSETQ. The CDR3 DNA reads as TGCGCCAGCAGCTTGGGGGACAGTAATTCACCCCTCCACTTT. It encodes CASSLGDSNSPLHF.

A single count supports this clone. The gene calls are TRBV15 and TRBJ1-1; D is perhaps TRBD1 (5 bases). Germline CDR1 reads LNHNV; CDR2 reads YYDKDF (reference sequence). The CDR3 is made up of 15 amino acids. With 0 bases removed from V and 4 bases from J, the gap between germline ends came to 12 bases. In DNA form, the CDR3 reads TGTGCCACCAGCAGAGATGGGGGGGGTGGCACTGAAGCTTTCTTT. Amino acids: CATSRDGGGGTEAFF.

In its sample, this clone was seen a few times. V usage is TRBV28 and J usage is TRBJ1-2, with 7 positions matching TRBD1. CDR3 size: 14 residues. The V gene's germline CDR1 is MDHEN and CDR2 SYDVKM. Germline trimming cut 4 bases from V and 6 bases from J; bases unmatched to any gene: 8. CDR3 bases: TGTGCCAGCAGTTCCACCGGGACAGCGGATGGCTACACCTTC. Its translation: CASSSTGTADGYTF.

This clone has a single count. The chain is built from TRBV6-2 or TRBV6-3 and TRBJ1-4; the D is unclear. This CDR3 has 16 residues. V gave up 2 bases and J gave up 3 bases, with 13 bases separating them. Germline V gives CDR1 MNHEY, CDR2 SVGEGT. Written as DNA, the CDR3 is TGTGCCAGCAGTTACGGAGGACTGGGAGCTAATGAAAAACTGTTTTTT. Translating gives CASSYGGLGANEKLFF.

This chain joins TRBV24-1 and TRBJ2-1, with 7 bases fitting TRBD2. The germline V gene has CDR1 KGHDR and CDR2 SFDVKD. After removal of 3 bases from V and 7 bases from J, the junction contained 11 bases not matched to a gene. This CDR3 comprises 16 residues. The DNA of the CDR3 is TGTGCCACCAGTGATGCGGCGGTGGGGGGGATGAATGAGCAGTTCTTC. Translating it yields CATSDAAVGGMNEQFF.

The chain employs TRBV28 and TRBJ2-1; possible D gene TRBD2, 6 bases. CDR3 length equals 16 residues. Germline CDR1 MDHEN, CDR2 SYDVKM. V lost 4 bases, J lost 3 bases, and 16 bases lay in between. The CDR3, as DNA: TGTGCCAGCAGTTCCGCCTCGGGCGGGGACTACAATGAGCAGTTCTTC. Encoded protein: CASSSASGGDYNEQFF.

The chain is built from TRBV7-3 and TRBJ2-4; D possibly corresponds to TRBD1 (6 bases). The CDR3 is 15 residues long. Trimming took off 5 bases at V and 3 bases at J, with 14 bases between the two ends. The germline V gene encodes CDR1 SGHTA and CDR2 FQGTGA. In DNA form, the CDR3 reads TGTGCCAGCAGCGAGCAGACAGGACTCAAAAACATTCAGTACTTC. Translating gives CASSEQTGLKNIQYF.

V usage is TRBV19 and J usage is TRBJ2-2; D remains ambiguous. Germline-derived CDR1 and CDR2 are LNHDA and SQIVND (reference sequence). Deletions cut 0 bases from V and 5 bases from J, with 7 bases between. The CDR3 length is 14 residues. The CDR3 bases are TGTGCCAGTAGTATAGATGCGCTGACCGGGGAGCTGTTTTTT. The encoded protein is CASSIDALTGELFF.

The chain uses TRBV27 and TRBJ2-1, with 7 bases identical to TRBD2. Trimming removed 1 base from V and 8 bases from J; junction bases left unmatched: 14. Germline values: CDR1 MNHEY, CDR2 SMNVEV (reference sequence). This CDR3 has 17 amino acids. For the CDR3, the DNA is TGTGCCAGCAGTTTATTCCATAGCGGGCCCGTAGGCGATGAGCAGTTCTTC. Translating it yields CASSLFHSGPVGDEQFF.

The chain carries TRBV5-1 and TRBJ2-3; D call uncertain. The germline V and J ends were trimmed by 6 bases and 5 bases, with 13 bases remaining between them. CDR1 SGHRS and CDR2 YFSETQ come from the germline V gene. The CDR3 is made up of 13 amino acids. The CDR3 DNA reads TGCGCCAGCAAGCCCGACCTGGGAGATACGCAGTATTTT. This encodes CASKPDLGDTQYF.